This T cell receptor beta chain was sequenced during a study of T cell responses to AZD1222 COVID-19 vaccine (dated by TCRdb to about 2021). Notes on the research overall: AZD1222 recipients with second doses at about 4 weeks or about 12 weeks were pooled, because spike-specific TCR depth and breadth did not differ between schedules. A total of around 240 trial participants underwent TCR sequencing, of whom approximately 210 received two doses of AZD1222 and about 26 received two doses of the MenACWY control vaccine. Trial participants were enrolled by age into 18-55, 56-69 and 70-plus year subgroups, with around 150, 28 and 57 TCR-sequenced participants respectively. The paper as a whole reports these results and caveats: Epitopes outside the regions mutated in the B.1.351 and B.1.1.7 variants were reportedly recognized by nearly half of the unique spike-specific TCRs. No day 14 peak-response samples were available, so repertoires were characterized only after the peak T cell response. In the small 56-69-year group, the increase in depth fell short of significance, most likely because of low power. Only 5 to 7 AZD1222 recipients were SARS-CoV-2 seropositive at baseline, limiting conclusions about previously exposed vaccinees. Participants were mostly white British and included more females than males, and it was suggested by the authors that clonal diversity may have been underestimated. Spike-specific TCR breadth and depth rose significantly after two AZD1222 doses compared with day 0 and with MenACWY recipients. The vaccine-associated CD4 TCRs covered the entire spike protein, and the dominant responses fell in regions 160-218 and 743-854.

The sample's time point label is to be understood as: baseline before first vaccination. Samples from vaccinated people were obtained from the UK trials COV001 and COV002, which included a single-blind randomized controlled phase 2/3 trial of AZD1222 (ChAdOx1 nCoV-19) in healthy adults. Trial participant PBMC samples were collected at day 0 and day 28 after the second dose for TCRbeta chain sequencing. Turning to this clone: Its antigen is still unknown. There are no base qualities to consult, and no much larger clone falls within one base.

The CDR3 regions of human TCRbeta chains were analyzed by immunosequencing. On the authors' methods: Repertoire TCRs were matched against a reference library of SARS-CoV-2-specific TCRs generated with the MIRA antigen-specificity platform. Breadth meant the fraction of unique TCRs that were SARS-CoV-2-associated, whereas depth meant the fraction of total T cells that were SARS-CoV-2-associated. Each spike-specific TCR was assigned to its reactive spike region and to a CD4 or CD8 class using the MIRA data. Log10-transformed breadth and depth values were compared by one-way ANOVA with Sidak's multiple comparisons tests. TCRdb carries this immuneACCESS record with in-frame sequences only. Its versions omit some clonotypes, under half of them owing to an unresolved V gene in the studies checked, with the rest unexplained. The V and J calls and clone size were taken over from that table, and D and trimming were inferred from the DNA. For this sample there are more than 250,000 clones; approximately 95% appear just once. The biggest ten clones account for around 0.58% of the sample.

Looking up the germline V gene yields CDR1 MGHDK and CDR2 SYGVNS. From its cysteine to its phenylalanine, the CDR3 spans 14 amino acids. The sequence is cut down to CDR3 DNA, 42 bases in frame from base 1. V trim: 6 bases; J trim: 6 bases; unmatched bases: 9. This material consisted of peripheral blood, taken on day 0 of AZD1222 vaccination. This sequence was found in an adult in good health. The V gene is TRBV25-1 and the J gene is TRBJ2-7; 9 bases in the middle match TRBD2. The nucleotides are TGTGCCAGCAGGGAGGCGGGAGGGGAGGGCGAGCAGTACTTC. It is translated as CASREAGGEGEQYF.